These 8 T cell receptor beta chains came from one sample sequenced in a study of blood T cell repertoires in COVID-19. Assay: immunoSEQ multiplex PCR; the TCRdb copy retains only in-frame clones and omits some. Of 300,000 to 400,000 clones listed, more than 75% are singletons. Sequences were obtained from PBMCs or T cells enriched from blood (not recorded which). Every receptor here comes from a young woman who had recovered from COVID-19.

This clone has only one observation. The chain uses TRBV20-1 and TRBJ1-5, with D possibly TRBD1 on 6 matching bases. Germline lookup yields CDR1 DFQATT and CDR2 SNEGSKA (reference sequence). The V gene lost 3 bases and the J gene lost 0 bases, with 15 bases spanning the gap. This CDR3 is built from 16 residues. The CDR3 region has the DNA TGCAGTGCTAGTTTGGGCAGGGGCTATAGCAATCAGCCCCAGCATTTT. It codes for CSASLGRGYSNQPQHF.

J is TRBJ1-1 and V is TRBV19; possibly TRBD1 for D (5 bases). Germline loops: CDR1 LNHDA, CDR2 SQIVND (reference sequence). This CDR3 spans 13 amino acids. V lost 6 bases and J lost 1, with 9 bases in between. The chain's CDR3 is CASRARGNTEAFF. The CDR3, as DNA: TGTGCCAGTAGAGCAAGGGGGAACACTGAAGCTTTCTTT.

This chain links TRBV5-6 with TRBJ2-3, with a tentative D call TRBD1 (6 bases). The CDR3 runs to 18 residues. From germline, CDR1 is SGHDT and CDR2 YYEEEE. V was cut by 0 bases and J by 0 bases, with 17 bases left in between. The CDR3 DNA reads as TGTGCCAGCAGCTTGGTTGGCCCGGGACATTACAGCACAGATACGCAGTATTTT. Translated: CASSLVGPGHYSTDTQYF.

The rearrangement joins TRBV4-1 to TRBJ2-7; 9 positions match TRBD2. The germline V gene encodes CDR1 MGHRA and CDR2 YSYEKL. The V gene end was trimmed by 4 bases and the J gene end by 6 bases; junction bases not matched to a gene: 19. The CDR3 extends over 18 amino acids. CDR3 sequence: CASSPKVIEAAGGLEQYF. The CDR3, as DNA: TGCGCCAGCAGCCCCAAGGTGATTGAAGCAGCGGGGGGCCTCGAGCAGTACTTC.

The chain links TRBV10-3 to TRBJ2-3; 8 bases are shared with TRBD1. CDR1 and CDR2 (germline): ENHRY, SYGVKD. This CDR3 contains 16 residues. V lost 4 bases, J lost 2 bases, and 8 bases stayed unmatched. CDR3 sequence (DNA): TGTGCCATCAGTGCCAAGACAGGGGACCCCACAGATACGCAGTATTTT. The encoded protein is CAISAKTGDPTDTQYF.

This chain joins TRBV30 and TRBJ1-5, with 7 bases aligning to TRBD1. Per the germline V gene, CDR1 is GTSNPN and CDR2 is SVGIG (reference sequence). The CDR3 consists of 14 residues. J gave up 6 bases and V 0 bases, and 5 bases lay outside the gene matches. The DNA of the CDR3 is TGTGCCTGGAGTGTACGAGGGGGCGGTCAGCCCCAGCATTTT. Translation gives CAWSVRGGGQPQHF.

The CDR3 loop reads CASSEQGYYGYTF. The CDR3 DNA is TGTGCCAGCAGTGAGCAGGGGTACTATGGCTACACCTTC. The chain couples TRBV13 to TRBJ1-2; maybe TRBD1 (6 bases). Trimming cost V 6 bases and J 3 bases, with 11 bases left between them. The CDR3 spans 13 residues. Germline V gives CDR1 PRHDT, CDR2 FYEKMQ (reference sequence).

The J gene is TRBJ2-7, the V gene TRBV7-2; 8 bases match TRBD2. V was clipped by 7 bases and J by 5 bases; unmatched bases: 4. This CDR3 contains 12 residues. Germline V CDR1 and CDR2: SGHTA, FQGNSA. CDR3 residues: CASTRGGHEQYF. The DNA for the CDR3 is TGTGCCAGCACCCGGGGGGGACACGAGCAGTACTTC.